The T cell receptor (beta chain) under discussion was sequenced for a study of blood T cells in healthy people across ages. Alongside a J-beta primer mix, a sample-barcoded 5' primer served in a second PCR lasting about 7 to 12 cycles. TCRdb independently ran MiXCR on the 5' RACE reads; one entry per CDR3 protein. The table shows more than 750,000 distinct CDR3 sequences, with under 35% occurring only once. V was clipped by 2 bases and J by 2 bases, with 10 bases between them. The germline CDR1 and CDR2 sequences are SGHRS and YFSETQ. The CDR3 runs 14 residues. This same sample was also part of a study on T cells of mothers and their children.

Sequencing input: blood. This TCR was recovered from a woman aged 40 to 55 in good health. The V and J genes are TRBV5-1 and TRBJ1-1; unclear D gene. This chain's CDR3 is CASSFDGANTEAFF. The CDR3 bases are TGCGCCAGCAGCTTCGACGGTGCAAACACTGAAGCTTTCTTT.